The 27 T cell receptor beta chains in this list originate from one sample, sequenced in a study of a mutant IDH1 vaccine in newly diagnosed glioma. Time point defined: week 35, safety follow-up. One vaccine dose held 300 ug of mutant IDH1 20-mer peptide and came with topical imiquimod. Clones were sequenced by immunoSEQ multiplex PCR, and TCRdb holds only the in-frame ones, with some missing. The sample lists tens of thousands of clones, less than 90% occurring once. The antigens of these receptors remain unknown. The sequencing here drew on PBMCs, taken from a glioma patient whose treatment included an IDH1 peptide vaccine. These receptors all come from a man aged 25 to 40 with glioma.

This clone was counted a single time. The V call is TRBV15, the J call TRBJ1-3, with D tentatively TRBD1 (5 bases). The ends were cut back, 3 bases at V and 1 base at J, with 13 bases in the middle. Germline-derived CDR1 and CDR2 are LNHNV and YYDKDF (reference sequence). CDR3 length: 16 residues. CDR3 in amino acids: CATSRRGLQSGNTIYF. The DNA of the CDR3 is TGTGCCACCAGCAGGCGGGGGTTGCAGTCTGGAAACACCATATATTTT. The full variable domain, its missing parts supplied by reference TRBV15 and TRBJ1-3, is DAMVIQNPRYQVTQFGKPVTLSCSQTLNHNVMYWYQQKSSQAPKLLFHYYDKDFNNEADTPDNFQSRRPNTSFCFLDIRSPGLGDTAMYLCATSRRGLQSGNTIYFGEGSWLTVV.

The J gene is TRBJ2-3, the V gene TRBV7-2; maybe TRBD2 (7 bases). Germline values: CDR1 SGHTA, CDR2 FQGNSA. Between the trimmed V and J ends, which lost 5 bases and 4 bases, there was a span of 16 bases. This CDR3 is 15 amino acids long. The CDR3 region is CASSPLGGGSDTQYF. CDR3 bases: TGTGCCAGCAGCCCCTTAGGGGGGGGCTCAGATACGCAGTATTTT.

This clone was found once. This chain links TRBV5-1 with TRBJ2-1; D is unclear. Germline V CDR1 and CDR2: SGHRS, YFSETQ. Trimming removed 0 bases from V and 10 bases from J, with 8 bases in between. The CDR3 runs 12 residues. CDR3 DNA: TGCGCCAGCAGCTTGGCCTTAAAGGAGCAGTTCTTC. Residues: CASSLALKEQFF.

J is TRBJ2-7 and V is TRBV4-1; 9 bases align to TRBD1. Germline V gives CDR1 MGHRA, CDR2 YSYEKL. V shed 3 bases and J 3 bases; nucleotides not matched to a gene: 6. CDR3 length equals 15 residues. CDR3 sequence: CASSQSGQGSYEQYF. In nucleotides, the CDR3 is TGCGCCAGCAGCCAGAGCGGACAGGGGAGCTACGAGCAGTACTTC.

The CDR3 region is CASSRGDSQETQYF. DNA for the CDR3: TGCGCCAGCAGCCGAGGGGACAGCCAAGAGACCCAGTACTTC. V is TRBV5-1 and J is TRBJ2-5; 7 bases map to TRBD1. CDR1 SGHRS and CDR2 YFSETQ come from the germline V gene. V gave up 4 bases and J gave up 1 base; unmatched junction bases: 4. The CDR3 consists of 14 residues.

This clone was observed a few times. This rearrangement joins TRBV5-6 to TRBJ1-1; D is unresolved. Per the germline V gene, CDR1 is SGHDT and CDR2 is YYEEEE. This CDR3 comprises 16 residues. Trimming took off 2 bases at V and 1 base at J, with 15 bases between the two ends. The CDR3 reads CASSFRTGGSNTEAFF. The CDR3 region has the DNA TGTGCCAGCAGCTTCCGGACGGGTGGGTCGAACACTGAAGCTTTCTTT. The entire variable domain, with the rest obtained from reference TRBV5-6 and TRBJ1-1, is as follows: DAGVTQSPTHLIKTRGQQVTLRCSPKSGHDTVSWYQQALGQGPQFIFQYYEEEERQRGNFPDRFSGHQFPNYSSELNVNALLLGDSALYLCASSFRTGGSNTEAFFGQGTRLTVV.

CDR3 bases: TGCGCCAGCAGCTCGCAGGGGGGAAGCTCCTACAATGAGCAGTTCTTC. It yields the protein CASSSQGGSSYNEQFF. V is TRBV4-1 and J is TRBJ2-1; D is perhaps TRBD1 (7 bases). The V gene's germline CDR1 is MGHRA and CDR2 YSYEKL. Trimming left V 5 bases short and J 0 bases short, with 14 bases between. This CDR3 comprises 16 residues.

This sequence joins TRBV27 and TRBJ2-2; D is undetermined. This CDR3 comprises 12 residues. V was cut by 4 bases and J by 3 bases, with 3 bases left in between. From germline, CDR1 is MNHEY and CDR2 SMNVEV (reference sequence). Written as DNA, the CDR3 is TGTGCCAGCAGTTCCTACACCGGGGAGCTGTTTTTT. Translated, it gives CASSSYTGELFF.

This clone was seen a single time. The chain joins TRBV28 to TRBJ1-6; D is unresolved. Germline assignment: CDR1 MDHEN and CDR2 SYDVKM. The CDR3 runs to 14 residues. V lost 7 bases and J lost 7, with 14 bases in between. The CDR3 protein is CASNTVSRNSPLHF. The CDR3, as DNA: TGTGCCAGCAATACGGTCTCAAGAAATTCACCCCTCCACTTT.

The gene calls are TRBV13 and TRBJ1-2; D may be TRBD1 (6 bases). The V gene's germline CDR1 is PRHDT and CDR2 FYEKMQ (reference sequence). CDR3 length: 14 residues. V lost 5 bases and J lost 4, with 14 bases in between. CDR3 sequence (DNA): TGTGCCAGCAGCCCCGACAGGAGCGCCTATGGCTACACCTTC. Amino acid sequence: CASSPDRSAYGYTF.

V usage is TRBV25-1 and J usage is TRBJ2-5; 7 nucleotides match TRBD1. The J call may be incorrect, as the DNA end agrees better with TRBJ2-7. Per the germline V gene, CDR1 is MGHDK and CDR2 is SYGVNS. This CDR3 is 13 amino acids long. This chain's CDR3 is CASRNRGSYEQYF. The CDR3 DNA sequence: TGTGCCAGCAGAAACAGGGGTTCCTACGAGCAGTACTTC.

The chain is built from TRBV28 and TRBJ1-3, with TRBD1 as a possible D gene (6 bases). The CDR3 extends over 12 amino acids. The V gene's germline CDR1 is MDHEN and CDR2 SYDVKM. Trimming took 6 bases from V and 7 from J, leaving 10 bases between them. The chain's CDR3 is CASRPQGNTIYF. CDR3 bases: TGTGCCAGCAGGCCCCAGGGGAACACCATATATTTT.

V and J are TRBV11-2 and TRBJ1-1; no clear D. The germline CDR1 and CDR2 sequences are SGHAT and FQNNGV. Trimming pared 11 bases from V and 1 base from J, leaving 17 bases between. The CDR3 length is 14 residues. In DNA, the CDR3 is TGTGCCTGCTCGGATTTAAGGGAGAACACTGAAGCTTTCTTT. This encodes CACSDLRENTEAFF.

V usage is TRBV23-1 and J usage is TRBJ2-6, with D unresolved. TRBV23-1 is known as an ORF, though its function is uncertain. The V end was cut by 5 bases, the J end by 5 bases, with 22 bases between. This CDR3 spans 18 amino acids. CDR3 protein: CASSAHRTQQSRANVLTF. The DNA of the CDR3 is TGCGCCAGCAGTGCGCACCGTACGCAACAAAGTCGGGCCAACGTCCTGACTTTC.

The gene calls are TRBV9 and TRBJ2-1; 12 bases align to TRBD2. The CDR3 totals 18 residues. Trimming at V came to 0 bases and at J to 0 bases, leaving 4 bases not matched to a gene. Germline CDR1 SGDLS, CDR2 YYNGEE. The CDR3 DNA sequence: TGTGCCAGCAGCGTAGTGGCTAGCGGGGGGGCCTCCTACAATGAGCAGTTCTTC. Amino acid sequence: CASSVVASGGASYNEQFF.

The V gene is TRBV4-1, the J gene TRBJ1-2; 8 nucleotides match TRBD1. Germline CDR1 is MGHRA and CDR2 is YSYEKL. The V and J ends lost 4 bases and 4 bases, in that order; junction bases with no gene match: 5. CDR3 length equals 14 residues. DNA of the CDR3: TGCGCCAGCAGCCTACAGACAGGGGTCTATGGCTACACCTTC. This sequence encodes CASSLQTGVYGYTF.

The V call is TRBV18, the J call TRBJ2-1; 7 bases are shared with TRBD1. J was trimmed by 6 bases and V by 6 bases; bases with no gene match: 5. In germline, CDR1 is KGHSH, CDR2 LQKENI. The CDR3 runs to 13 residues. The CDR3 coding sequence is TGTGCCAGCTCGCTGACAGGGAGCAATGAGCAGTTCTTC. Amino acids: CASSLTGSNEQFF. Full variable domain (rest looked up from reference TRBV18 and TRBJ2-1): NAGVMQNPRHLVRRRGQEARLRCSPMKGHSHVYWYRQLPEEGLKFMVYLQKENIIDESGMPKERFSAEFPKEGPSILRIQQVVRGDSAAYFCASSLTGSNEQFFGPGTRLTVL.

The CDR3 protein is CASSFDRSNYGYTF. As DNA, the CDR3 is TGTGCCAGCAGTTTCGACAGATCTAACTATGGCTACACCTTC. The gene calls are TRBV27 and TRBJ1-2, with TRBD1 as a possible D gene (5 bases). Deletions cut 3 bases from V and 0 bases from J, with 8 bases between. This CDR3 is 14 amino acids long. Germline lookup yields CDR1 MNHEY and CDR2 SMNVEV (reference sequence).

This clone was detected only a few times. The chain joins TRBV27 to TRBJ1-2; D is uncertain. Trimming cost V 2 bases and J 8 bases, with 15 bases left between them. Germline loops: CDR1 MNHEY, CDR2 SMNVEV (reference sequence). This CDR3 spans 14 amino acids. The CDR3 protein is CASSLKQPYGGYTF. The CDR3 bases are TGTGCCAGCAGTTTAAAACAGCCCTATGGGGGCTACACCTTC.

The chain is built from TRBV27 and TRBJ1-2; TRBD1 aligns across 9 bases. The J segment lost 6 bases and the V segment lost 6 bases, leaving 8 bases of the junction unmatched. This CDR3 is 14 amino acids long. CDR1 MNHEY and CDR2 SMNVEV come from the germline V gene (reference sequence). Here the CDR3 DNA reads TGTGCCAGCAGAGCCTACAGGGGGCTTAATGGCTACACCTTC. Amino acids: CASRAYRGLNGYTF.

The DNA of the CDR3 is TGTGCCAGCAGCAGACCGACAGGGCCAGACTATGGCTACACCTTC. It encodes CASSRPTGPDYGYTF. This chain links TRBV5-8 with TRBJ1-2, with TRBD1 matching 7 bases. The germline V gene encodes CDR1 SGHTS and CDR2 YDEGEE. The CDR3 runs to 15 residues. Trimming cost V 4 bases and J 3 bases; bases outside gene matches: 9.

This clone appeared a few times. The chain recombines TRBV30 with TRBJ1-1, with D possibly being TRBD1 (5 bases). Looked up from germline, CDR1 is GTSNPN and CDR2 is SVGIG (reference sequence). The CDR3 loop spans 12 amino acids. V was pared by 5 bases and J by 1 base, with 8 bases between. CDR3 DNA sequence: TGTGCCTGGGGACACTCGAACACTGAAGCTTTCTTT. This gives the protein CAWGHSNTEAFF. Full variable domain (missing parts from reference TRBV30 and TRBJ1-1): SQTIHQWPATLVQPVGSPLSLECTVEGTSNPNLYWYRQAAGRGLQLLFYSVGIGQISSEVPQNLSASRPQDRQFILSSKKLLLSDSGFYLCAWGHSNTEAFFGQGTRLTVV.

This clone was counted a few times. The V gene is TRBV5-4, the J gene TRBJ1-1, with a possible D match to TRBD1 (5 bases). V gave up 3 bases and J gave up 3 bases, with 6 bases separating them. This CDR3 contains 12 residues. Germline assignment: CDR1 SGHNT and CDR2 YYREEE (reference sequence). In DNA, the CDR3 is TGTGCCAGCAGCTGGGGCGACACTGAAGCTTTCTTT. It is translated as CASSWGDTEAFF.

This chain links TRBV5-8 with TRBJ1-2, with D possibly being TRBD1 (5 bases). The germline CDR1 and CDR2 sequences are SGHTS and YDEGEE. The CDR3 loop spans 15 amino acids. The CDR3 here is CTPEGDTLSSYGYTF. The CDR3 DNA sequence: TGTACCCCGGAAGGGGATACCCTAAGTAGCTATGGCTACACCTTC.

The rearrangement links TRBV10-3 to TRBJ2-3, with 9 nucleotides matching TRBD1. The germline V gene encodes CDR1 ENHRY and CDR2 SYGVKD. V lost 10 bases to trimming and J lost 2 bases; unmatched junction nucleotides: 10. The CDR3 has 15 amino acids. The CDR3 sequence: CATAENRGPTDTQYF. The DNA for the CDR3 is TGTGCCACAGCTGAAAACAGGGGGCCCACAGATACGCAGTATTTT.

The chain recombines TRBV4-1 with TRBJ1-4; TRBD1 is a possible D gene (5 bases). V lost 1 base and J 3 bases, leaving 6 bases between the germline ends. The CDR3 sequence is 14 residues long. CDR1 and CDR2 from the germline V gene are MGHRA and YSYEKL. The CDR3 spells CASSQATANEKLFF. The CDR3 bases are TGCGCCAGCAGCCAAGCGACAGCTAATGAAAAACTGTTTTTT.

This clone was seen once. This chain links TRBV11-2 with TRBJ2-7; D gene uncertain. The length of the CDR3 is 14 residues. Germline loops: CDR1 SGHAT, CDR2 FQNNGV. V lost 8 bases, J lost 3 bases, and 17 bases lay in between. CDR3 DNA: TGTGCCAGCCGACGTTCAGGACGGTACTACGAGCAGTACTTC. Protein: CASRRSGRYYEQYF.